The T cell receptor beta chain under discussion was sequenced for a study of T-cell memory formation after mild COVID-19. TCRdb reprocessed the 5' RACE reads via MiXCR and lists one record per CDR3 protein. This table has 58,000 or so distinct CDR3 sequences, about 30% appearing once. The germline CDR1 and CDR2 sequences are SGHTA and FQGTGA. The CDR3 has 17 residues. With 4 bases removed from V and 7 bases from J, the gap between germline ends came to 23 bases. The sample was PBMCs or a T cell subset sorted from them (not recorded which). The TCR sequence derives from a young man who had mild COVID-19 (a few samples of this study predate the infection). Cell type and time point are not known. This rearrangement joins TRBV7-3 to TRBJ2-1; possibly TRBD2 for D (7 bases). The CDR3 loop reads CASSSHLRIGGQNEQFF. The CDR3 coding sequence is TGTGCCAGCAGCTCCCACTTAAGGATCGGGGGGCAGAATGAGCAGTTCTTC. Complete variable domain (other parts from reference TRBV7-3 and TRBJ2-1): GAGVSQTPSNKVTEKGKYVELRCDPISGHTALYWYRQSLGQGPEFLIYFQGTGAADDSGLPNDRFFAVRPEGSVSTLKIQRTERGDSAVYLCASSSHLRIGGQNEQFFGPGTRLTVL.